This TCR beta chain was sequenced in a study of T-cell memory formation after mild COVID-19. Study details: Across donors, TCR clusters were largely donor specific. Study observations and caveats: Pre-infection memory harbored some responding clones, suggesting cross-reactive memory joined.

Notes on this clonotype: Its specificity is unknown.

Germline assignment: CDR1 LNHDA and CDR2 SQIVND (reference sequence). V lost 4 bases to trimming and J lost 6 bases, with 24 bases between them. This CDR3 region has 17 residues. Each CDR3 protein is one row after TCRdb ran MiXCR on the 5' RACE reads. This table has roughly 410,000 distinct CDR3 sequences, about 24% appearing once. The gene calls are TRBV19 and TRBJ1-2; a weak D match, TRBD1 (6 bases). The sample comprised PBMCs or a T cell subset sorted from them (not recorded which). The sequence came from an adult woman who had mild COVID-19 (a few samples of this study predate the infection). Cell type and time point are not known. CDR3 loop: CASSTRLGGRSWNGYTF. The CDR3 nucleotides read TGTGCCAGTAGTACCCGCCTTGGGGGGCGATCCTGGAATGGCTACACCTTC.